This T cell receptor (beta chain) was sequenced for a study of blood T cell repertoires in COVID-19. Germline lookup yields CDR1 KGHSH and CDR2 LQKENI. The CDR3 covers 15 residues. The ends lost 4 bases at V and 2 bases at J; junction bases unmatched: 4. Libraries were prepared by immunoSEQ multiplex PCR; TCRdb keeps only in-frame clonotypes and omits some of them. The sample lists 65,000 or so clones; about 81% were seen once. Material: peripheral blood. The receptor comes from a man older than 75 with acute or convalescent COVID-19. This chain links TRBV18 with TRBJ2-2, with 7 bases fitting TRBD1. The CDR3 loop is CASSQGQTNTGELFF. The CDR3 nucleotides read TGTGCCAGCTCACAGGGACAGACAAACACCGGGGAGCTGTTTTTT.